Below, 28 T cell receptor beta chains from the same sample are listed, as sequenced in a study of liver allograft versus peripheral blood T cells. As for the study in general: Transplanted livers held T cell receptor repertoires, and these were compared with repertoires in recipients' peripheral blood.

In TCRdb, the reads were re-called with MiXCR into one record per CDR3 protein. The sample has roughly 5,000 distinct CDR3 sequences, about 18% seen once; the top ten hold about 10%. The receptors were sampled from a human patient who had a liver transplant. The T cells may come from the graft donor.

This clonotype is labeled medium-sized. CDR3 amino acids: CASSLGLAGAEQYF. CDR3 coding DNA: TGTGCCAGCAGCTTAGGACTAGCGGGAGCCGAGCAGTACTTC. V usage is TRBV7-2 and J usage is TRBJ2-7, with TRBD2 matching over 12 bases. The J segment lost 6 bases and the V segment lost 1 base, leaving 1 base of the junction unmatched. This CDR3 spans 14 amino acids. Germline CDR1 SGHTA, CDR2 FQGNSA.

This clonotype was recorded at least ten times. The V call is TRBV5-5, the J call TRBJ2-7; TRBD1 matches at 9 bases. The CDR3 is 15 residues long. The junction had 8 bases not matched to a gene; V was cut back by 4 bases and J by 3 bases. Germline-derived CDR1 and CDR2 are SGHKS and YYEKEE (reference sequence). The CDR3 DNA sequence: TGTGCCAGCAGCGCCTCCCGGGACAGGGACTACGAGCAGTACTTC. As protein: CASSASRDRDYEQYF.

This clonotype was counted only a few times. This chain joins TRBV28 and TRBJ2-1, with TRBD2 matching over 10 bases. The CDR3 length is 11 residues. J gave up 15 bases and V 5 bases, and 4 bases lay outside the gene matches. CDR1 is MDHEN, CDR2 SYDVKM, per germline. The CDR3 DNA reads as TGTGCCAGCAGTAAGCGGGGGGGGGGGTTCTTC. Its protein product is CASSKRGGGFF.

This clonotype was observed a handful of times. The V and J genes are TRBV7-2 and TRBJ2-1, with a weak D call TRBD1 (5 bases). The CDR3 is 15 amino acids. V lost 4 bases, J lost 5 bases, and 15 bases lay in between. CDR1 SGHTA and CDR2 FQGNSA come from the germline V gene. CDR3 sequence: CASSSQGLGNNEQFF. CDR3 in DNA: TGTGCCAGCAGCTCGCAGGGCTTAGGCAACAATGAGCAGTTCTTC.

By share, this clonotype counts as medium-sized. V and J are TRBV6-1 and TRBJ1-2; tentatively, D is TRBD1 (5 bases). Trimming left V 1 base short and J 6 bases short, with 9 bases between. Germline values: CDR1 MNHNS, CDR2 SASEGT. CDR3 size: 13 residues. Written as DNA, the CDR3 is TGTGCCAGCAGTGAAGGGGACTGGGATGGCTACACCTTC. As protein: CASSEGDWDGYTF.

By share of the sample, this clonotype is medium-sized. This chain connects TRBV19 to TRBJ2-2; D is unresolved. Germline assignment: CDR1 LNHDA and CDR2 SQIVND (reference sequence). The germline V and J ends were trimmed by 5 bases and 9 bases, with 13 bases remaining between them. CDR3 length: 13 residues. CDR3 in DNA: TGTGCCAGTAGTCCTCTTATCCGCCGGGAGCTGTTTTTT. Its protein product is CASSPLIRRELFF.

This clonotype occurred many times. V gene TRBV20-1 combines with J gene TRBJ2-7; 7 nucleotides line up with TRBD1. The CDR3 length is 14 residues. Germline CDR1 reads DFQATT; CDR2 reads SNEGSKA (reference sequence). J gave up 5 bases and V 0 bases, and 7 bases lay outside the gene matches. CDR3 in amino acids: CSARDGSTGNEQYF. CDR3 bases: TGCAGTGCTAGAGATGGGTCGACAGGGAACGAGCAGTACTTC.

Within the sample, this clonotype is medium-sized. The chain combines TRBV9 with TRBJ2-6; D remains unclear. The CDR3 runs to 16 residues. Trimming removed 0 bases from V and 2 bases from J, with 9 bases in between. The V gene's germline CDR1 is SGDLS and CDR2 YYNGEE. CDR3 protein: CASSVAGTAGANVLTF. The CDR3 nucleotides are TGTGCCAGCAGCGTAGCAGGTACAGCTGGGGCCAACGTCCTGACTTTC.

In its sample, this clonotype ranks as medium-sized (0.01 to 0.1%). This chain joins TRBV6-5 and TRBJ2-7, with TRBD2 matching 8 bases. This CDR3 contains 15 residues. Trimming cost V 0 bases and J 3 bases; bases outside gene matches: 4. Germline V gene data show CDR1 as MNHEY and CDR2 as SVGAGI. CDR3 in amino acids: CASSYSGLGDYEQYF. CDR3 sequence (DNA): TGTGCCAGCAGTTACTCGGGACTAGGGGACTACGAGCAGTACTTC.

In its sample, this clonotype ranks as medium-sized. V gene TRBV12-3 or TRBV12-4 combines with J gene TRBJ2-2; 10 bases are shared with TRBD2. CDR3 length equals 14 residues. The junction had 1 base not matched to a gene; V was cut back by 5 bases and J by 4 bases. CDR3 region: CASSSGGATGELFF. The CDR3 DNA follows: TGTGCCAGCAGTAGCGGGGGGGCCACCGGGGAGCTGTTTTTT.

In its sample, this clonotype was seen once. One end of the junction does not line up with germline, which may come from a read error. V gene TRBV5-4 combines with J gene TRBJ2-1, with 9 nucleotides matching TRBD2. The CDR3 consists of 15 residues. CDR1 is SGHNT, CDR2 YYREEE, per germline (reference sequence). Here the CDR3 DNA reads TGTGTCAGCAGCTTGGGGCGGGGGGGATACAATGAGCAGTTCTTC. It encodes CVSSLGRGGYNEQFF.

This clonotype is judged medium-sized. This sequence joins TRBV6-6 and TRBJ2-7, with 10 bases matching TRBD2. The ends lost 9 bases at V and 5 bases at J; junction bases unmatched: 7. Germline V gene data show CDR1 as MNHNY and CDR2 as SVGAGI (reference sequence). This CDR3 spans 13 amino acids. For the CDR3, the DNA is TGTGCCAGAGGACGTCTAGCGGGAGACGAGCAGTACTTC. This encodes CARGRLAGDEQYF.

In its sample, this clonotype was seen a few times. The CDR3 bases are TGCAGTGCTAGTCAGGGGGCGATACCACCGGAGACCCAGTACTTC. Amino acid sequence: CSASQGAIPPETQYF. V and J are TRBV20-1 and TRBJ2-5, with TRBD1 matching over 8 bases. Losses at the gene ends were 3 bases for V and 5 bases for J; bases not matched to a gene: 11. The CDR3 has 15 residues. The germline V gene encodes CDR1 DFQATT and CDR2 SNEGSKA (reference sequence).

This clonotype was counted at least ten times. V usage is TRBV5-6 and J usage is TRBJ2-7, with 8 bases that match TRBD1. Looked up from germline, CDR1 is SGHDT and CDR2 is YYEEEE. The CDR3 loop spans 14 amino acids. V lost 4 bases to trimming and J lost 6 bases; unmatched junction nucleotides: 9. The CDR3 sequence is CASSPLAGGGEQYF. The CDR3 DNA sequence: TGTGCCAGCAGCCCCTTGGCAGGGGGCGGCGAGCAGTACTTC.

Judged by abundance, this clonotype is medium-sized. This chain joins TRBV7-2 and TRBJ1-2, with a possible D match to TRBD1 (5 bases). V dropped 5 bases and J dropped 4 bases, with 11 bases sitting between them. CDR1 and CDR2 (germline): SGHTA, FQGNSA. This CDR3 contains 13 residues. CDR3 residues: CASSDWGGYGYTF. CDR3 bases: TGTGCCAGCAGCGATTGGGGCGGCTATGGCTACACCTTC.

By sample share, this clonotype is medium-sized (0.01 to 0.1%). The rearrangement joins TRBV7-2 to TRBJ2-1; 7 positions match TRBD2. Germline lookup yields CDR1 SGHTA and CDR2 FQGNSA. With 3 bases clipped from V and 6 bases from J, the junction kept 8 bases outside the gene matches. This CDR3 comprises 15 residues. CDR3 DNA: TGTGCCAGCAGCTTCCGGACTAGTTCGCGCAATGAGCAGTTCTTC. Translated: CASSFRTSSRNEQFF.

DNA for the CDR3: TGTGCCTGGAGTGTATTCGTCTTCAGGGCAATGAACACTGAAGCTTTCTTT. Translated: CAWSVFVFRAMNTEAFF. This chain connects TRBV30 to TRBJ1-1; weak D call: TRBD1 (5 bases). V shed 0 bases and J shed 0 bases, with 17 bases lying between them. Germline CDR1 is GTSNPN and CDR2 is SVGIG (reference sequence). The CDR3 totals 17 residues.

This clonotype is medium-sized in the sample. The chain carries TRBV20-1 and TRBJ2-1; 8 nucleotides align to TRBD1. There are 15 residues in the CDR3. CDR1 is DFQATT, CDR2 SNEGSKA, per germline (reference sequence). Written as DNA, the CDR3 is TGCAGCGGCTATAATCGGGACAGGCTCTACAATGAGCAGTTCTTC. Protein: CSGYNRDRLYNEQFF.

The V call is TRBV7-9, the J call TRBJ2-7; 9 bases match TRBD1. V shed 5 bases and J 5 bases; nucleotides not matched to a gene: 7. The V gene's germline CDR1 is SEHNR and CDR2 FQNEAQ (reference sequence). The CDR3 extends over 14 amino acids. CDR3 in DNA: TGTGCCAGCAGCCAGGGACAGGGTATGCACGAGCAGTACTTC. This encodes CASSQGQGMHEQYF.

This chain uses TRBV7-2 with TRBJ2-1; D not certain. V was shortened by 4 bases and J by 5 bases, with 15 bases between the two germline ends. The CDR3 extends over 15 amino acids. Germline V gives CDR1 SGHTA, CDR2 FQGNSA. CDR3 bases: TGTGCCAGCAGCTCGCAGTGCTTAGGCAACAATGAGCAGTTCTTC. As protein: CASSSQCLGNNEQFF.

This clonotype ranks as medium-sized (0.01 to 0.1%). The chain recombines TRBV7-2 with TRBJ2-7, with D unresolved. Trimming removed 1 base at V and 3 bases at J, with 4 bases between. The V gene's germline CDR1 is SGHTA and CDR2 FQGNSA. This CDR3 region has 12 residues. CDR3 coding DNA: TGTGCCAGCAGCTTAGTCCGCTACGAGCAGTACTTC. Amino acids: CASSLVRYEQYF.

This clonotype was seen more than once but under ten times. The chain recombines TRBV28 with TRBJ1-2; tentatively, D is TRBD1 (6 bases). CDR3 length: 16 amino acids. In germline, CDR1 is MDHEN, CDR2 SYDVKM. V dropped 6 bases and J dropped 5 bases, with 22 bases sitting between them. The CDR3 reads CASSPRTRGSRYGYTF. Written as DNA, the CDR3 is TGTGCCAGCAGCCCCAGGACGAGGGGGTCGAGGTATGGCTACACCTTC.

To note about this clonotype: A read error may explain this, as a much larger clone is one base away. This chain connects TRBV6-6 to TRBJ2-1; 12 nucleotides match TRBD2. The CDR3 extends over 15 amino acids. Germline CDR1 and CDR2: MNHNY and SVGAGI (reference sequence). The J segment lost 10 bases and the V segment lost 6 bases, leaving 10 bases of the junction unmatched. The CDR3 region has the DNA TGTGCCAGCAGGGAGACTAGCGGGGGACTTTACGAGCAGTTCTTC. Its translation is CASRETSGGLYEQFF.

With respect to this clonotype: This may arise from a read error, as a much more abundant clone is one base away. The genes are TRBV30 and TRBJ1-5; the D gene is possibly TRBD1 (6 bases). The CDR3 sequence is 12 residues long. The germline V gene encodes CDR1 GTSNPN and CDR2 SVGIG (reference sequence). The CDR3 loop reads CVWSGQRQPQHF. CDR3 in DNA: TGTGTCTGGAGTGGACAGAGGCAGCCCCAGCATTTT.

In this sample, this clonotype is medium-sized (0.01 to 0.1%). V gene TRBV24-1 combines with J gene TRBJ2-1; D gene unclear. The CDR3 consists of 15 residues. Trimming removed 0 bases at V and 2 bases at J, with 7 bases between. Germline V gene lookup returns CDR1 KGHDR and CDR2 SFDVKD. The CDR3 DNA is TGTGCCACCAGTGATTTGGATAGGGCCTACAATGAGCAGTTCTTC. It encodes CATSDLDRAYNEQFF.

This clonotype rates as medium-sized. The chain carries TRBV24-1 and TRBJ2-3; D call uncertain. The CDR3 contains 13 residues. Germline-derived CDR1 and CDR2 are KGHDR and SFDVKD. The V end was cut by 4 bases, the J end by 4 bases, with 8 bases between. CDR3 sequence: CATSEVRADTQYF. The CDR3 bases are TGTGCCACCAGTGAAGTTAGGGCAGATACGCAGTATTTT.

The table lists this clonotype with many counts. This chain joins TRBV18 and TRBJ2-5; maybe TRBD2 (7 bases). This CDR3 has 18 residues. Germline loops: CDR1 KGHSH, CDR2 LQKENI. Deletions cut 3 bases from V and 0 bases from J, with 20 bases between. Here the CDR3 DNA reads TGTGCCAGCTCACCCCTCTTTAGACCGGGGGGCCACCAAGAGACCCAGTACTTC. It yields the protein CASSPLFRPGGHQETQYF.

In its sample, this clonotype is medium-sized. The chain has TRBV19 and TRBJ1-2; 8 nucleotides line up with TRBD1. CDR1 and CDR2 from the germline V gene are LNHDA and SQIVND (reference sequence). The CDR3 sequence is 14 residues long. V was clipped by 1 base and J by 4 bases; unmatched bases: 2. The CDR3 DNA sequence: TGTGCCAGTAGTATAGTTGGACAGGGCTATGGCTACACCTTC. This gives the protein CASSIVGQGYGYTF. The variable domain in full, completed from reference TRBV19 and TRBJ1-2, reads DGGITQSPKYLFRKEGQNVTLSCEQNLNHDAMYWYRQDPGQGLRLIYYSQIVNDFQKGDIAEGYSVSREKKESFPLTVTSAQKNPTAFYLCASSIVGQGYGYTFGSGTRLTVV.